These 15 T cell receptor beta chains were all obtained from the same sample, sequenced in a study of PD-1 blockade in classical Hodgkin lymphoma. Sequencing used immunoSEQ multiplex PCR; TCRdb keeps in-frame clones, though not all of them. Among 60,000 to 75,000 clones listed, roughly nine tenths were seen once. Patients all relapsed after autologous stem cell transplantation, and there was variation in brentuximab vedotin exposure. Sequenced material: peripheral blood mononuclear cells (PBMCs), taken at baseline. These receptors came from a human donor with classical Hodgkin lymphoma.

The V and J genes are TRBV10-2 and TRBJ2-5; TRBD1 agrees at 7 bases. The DNA matches TRBJ2-7 better at its end, which makes the J call doubtful. CDR1 is WSHSY, CDR2 SAAADI, per germline. The CDR3 is 12 amino acids. CDR3 DNA: TGCGCCAGCAGTACCAACAGGGGCGAGCAGTACTTC. This encodes CASSTNRGEQYF.

The rearrangement links TRBV6-4 to TRBJ1-1; D not certain. Germline-derived CDR1 and CDR2 are MRHNA and SNTAGT. The V end was cut by 2 bases, the J end by 13 bases, with 8 bases between. The CDR3 sequence is 10 residues long. The CDR3 protein is CASSDQSGFF. The CDR3 nucleotides are TGTGCCAGCAGTGACCAAAGTGGTTTCTTT.

The chain links TRBV28 to TRBJ2-5; unclear D gene. Trimming shortened V by 2 bases and J by 2 bases, and 9 bases separated the two germline ends. Germline loops: CDR1 MDHEN, CDR2 SYDVKM. This CDR3 contains 14 residues. The CDR3: CASSLRNLQETQYF. For the CDR3, the DNA is TGTGCCAGCAGTTTAAGGAACCTGCAAGAGACCCAGTACTTC.

A single count supports this clone. The chain links TRBV27 to TRBJ2-7; no definite D call. This CDR3 is 12 amino acids long. Trimming left V 4 bases short and J 3 bases short, with 7 bases between. Looked up from germline, CDR1 is MNHEY and CDR2 is SMNVEV (reference sequence). The CDR3 region is CASSSAGYEQYF. CDR3 DNA sequence: TGTGCCAGCAGTTCGGCAGGCTACGAGCAGTACTTC.

The chain combines TRBV18 with TRBJ2-3; D perhaps matches TRBD2 (6 bases). The CDR3 runs 16 residues. Trimming shortened V by 6 bases and J by 0 bases, and 16 bases separated the two germline ends. The germline V gene has CDR1 KGHSH and CDR2 LQKENI. The CDR3 loop reads CASSQPSGASTDTQYF. The CDR3 coding sequence is TGTGCCAGCTCGCAACCCTCGGGAGCCAGCACAGATACGCAGTATTTT.

This clone has a single count. The chain is built from TRBV21-1 and TRBJ2-3; the D call in the table, TRBD2, was not verified against the DNA. TRBV21-1 is given as a pseudogene. The CDR3 spans 15 residues. For the CDR3, the DNA is TGTGCCAGCAGCAAGGGGGGGGCAGGGACAAATACGCAGTATTTT. Translated: CASSKGGAGTNTQYF.

This chain uses TRBV5-4 with TRBJ2-7, with 7 bases lining up with TRBD1. CDR1 is SGHNT, CDR2 YYREEE, per germline (reference sequence). V shed 3 bases, J shed 5 bases, and the junction held 14 bases outside the gene matches. The CDR3 runs to 16 residues. CDR3 sequence reads: CASSSETGYIWDEQYF. CDR3 sequence (DNA): TGTGCCAGCAGCTCGGAGACAGGGTATATTTGGGACGAGCAGTACTTC.

This rearrangement joins TRBV21-1 to TRBJ2-3; TRBD2 reflects the table's D call only, with no check against the DNA. TRBV21-1 is tagged as a pseudogene. The CDR3 spans 14 residues. CDR3 coding DNA: TGTGCCAGCAGCAAACCCCTACTAGCAGATACGCAGTATTTT. Translated: CASSKPLLADTQYF.

This CDR3 reads CASSQGERWPGANVLTF. DNA for the CDR3: TGTGCCAGCAGCCAAGGAGAAAGGTGGCCTGGGGCCAACGTCCTGACTTTC. The chain has TRBV14 and TRBJ2-6; the D is unclear. V lost 1 base to trimming and J lost 2 bases, with 12 bases between them. The length of the CDR3 is 17 residues. CDR1 is SGHDN and CDR2 is FVKESK in the germline V gene.

The chain links TRBV6-1 to TRBJ1-5; 9 nucleotides line up with TRBD1. Germline loops: CDR1 MNHNS, CDR2 SASEGT. The CDR3 loop spans 15 amino acids. V lost 5 bases to trimming and J lost 7 bases; unmatched junction nucleotides: 9. In nucleotides, the CDR3 is TGTGCCAGCAGTACCACAGGGGGCGCGGGCCAGCCCCAGCATTTT. Encoded protein: CASSTTGGAGQPQHF.

The rearrangement uses TRBV7-2 and TRBJ1-5; D may be TRBD1 (6 bases). CDR1 and CDR2 from the germline V gene are SGHTA and FQGNSA. Trimming pared 4 bases from V and 4 bases from J, leaving 8 bases between. There are 13 residues in the CDR3. CDR3 DNA sequence: TGTGCCAGCAGCTCCCAGGGGAATCAGCCCCAGCATTTT. Encoded protein: CASSSQGNQPQHF.

The chain recombines TRBV4-1 with TRBJ2-6; D possibly corresponds to TRBD1 (6 bases). CDR1 is MGHRA and CDR2 is YSYEKL in the germline V gene. This CDR3 has 17 amino acids. V was shortened by 3 bases and J by 0 bases, with 12 bases between the two germline ends. In DNA, the CDR3 is TGCGCCAGCAGCCAGACAGGTTTTCCCTCTGGGGCCAACGTCCTGACTTTC. It encodes CASSQTGFPSGANVLTF.

The rearrangement links TRBV5-6 to TRBJ2-5, with 11 nucleotides matching TRBD2. CDR1 SGHDT and CDR2 YYEEEE come from the germline V gene. V gave up 5 bases and J gave up 5 bases; unmatched junction bases: 8. This CDR3 has 15 residues. Written as DNA, the CDR3 is TGTGCCAGCAGACATCGACTAGCGGGGATGGAGACCCAGTACTTC. Protein product: CASRHRLAGMETQYF.

This chain connects TRBV7-6 to TRBJ2-1; D is undetermined. The germline V gene has CDR1 SGHVS and CDR2 FNYEAQ. With 3 bases removed from V and 5 bases from J, the gap between germline ends came to 11 bases. The CDR3 contains 14 residues. The CDR3 region has the DNA TGTGCCAGCAGCTTCGGGCCTGGAAACAATGAGCAGTTCTTC. Its protein is CASSFGPGNNEQFF.

The gene calls are TRBV7-9 and TRBJ2-7; perhaps TRBD2 as D (6 bases). The CDR3 totals 16 residues. V lost 1 base and J lost 0, with 13 bases in between. Germline values: CDR1 SEHNR, CDR2 FQNEAQ (reference sequence). As DNA, the CDR3 is TGTGCCAGCAGCTTAGTTGAGCGGGCGAGCTCCTACGAGCAGTACTTC. As protein: CASSLVERASSYEQYF. Variable domain in full (rest from reference TRBV7-9 and TRBJ2-7): DTGVSQNPRHKITKRGQNVTFRCDPISEHNRLYWYRQTLGQGPEFLTYFQNEAQLEKSRLLSDRFSAERPKGSFSTLEIQRTEQGDSAMYLCASSLVERASSYEQYFGPGTRLTVT.